This T cell receptor (beta chain) appears in the sequencing data of a study of shared clonotypes between healthy human individuals. Study findings and constraints: Non-shared clonotypes displayed generation probabilities falling below those of clonotypes present in all four donors.

Assay: immunoSEQ multiplex PCR; the TCRdb copy retains only in-frame clones and omits some. The repertoire holds roughly 2.1 million clones, with about 92% as singletons. As for this clone: Its target is unknown.

Positively selected for CCR7, the CD45RO-negative cells used as naive CD8 cells excluded terminally differentiated effector memory CD45RA+ cells. The germline CDR1 and CDR2 sequences are SEHNR and FQNEAQ (reference sequence). Unmatched junction bases numbered 9, after V lost 4 bases and J lost 1 base. The CDR3 is 17 amino acids. The J gene is TRBJ2-2, the V gene TRBV7-9; TRBD1 matches at 7 bases. The sequencing sample was made of naive CD8+ T cells from PBMCs. This receptor was taken from a man younger than 35 in good health. Some clones in this sample may be carry-over from other donors' samples. The CDR3 reads CASSSTGQGVNTGELFF. The CDR3 bases are TGTGCCAGCAGCTCAACGGGGCAGGGGGTGAACACCGGGGAGCTGTTTTTT.